Following are 9 T cell receptor beta chains from one sample sequenced in a study of T cell responses to AZD1222 COVID-19 vaccine. Method: immunoSEQ multiplex PCR; TCRdb's copy keeps in-frame clones and lacks some. This sample yields over 100,000 clones, of which approximately 88% are seen a single time; less than 4.5% belongs to the top ten. The sequenced sample was peripheral blood, obtained on day 0 of AZD1222 vaccination. The receptors originated from an adult in good health.

The chain is built from TRBV19 and TRBJ1-1; D perhaps matches TRBD1 (5 bases). Trimming shortened V by 1 base and J by 4 bases, and 13 bases separated the two germline ends. CDR1 and CDR2 (germline): LNHDA, SQIVND (reference sequence). The CDR3 has 15 residues. The CDR3 DNA follows: TGTGCCAGTAGTATAGGGCGACAGACCCTCACTGAAGCTTTCTTT. Translation: CASSIGRQTLTEAFF.

The rearrangement joins TRBV19 to TRBJ2-3, with D uncertain. Trimming stripped 7 bases from V and 4 bases from J, with 15 bases between. The CDR3 runs 14 residues. CDR1 is LNHDA and CDR2 is SQIVND in the germline V gene (reference sequence). The CDR3 reads CASIHRESPDTQYF. Written as DNA, the CDR3 is TGTGCCAGTATTCATCGTGAATCTCCAGATACGCAGTATTTT.

V is TRBV3-1 (or the pseudogene TRBV3-2) and J is TRBJ1-2; no clear D gene. The CDR3 consists of 14 residues. Trimming stripped 1 base from V and 4 bases from J, with 10 bases between. Germline CDR1 LGHDT, CDR2 YNNKEL (reference sequence). CDR3 loop: CASSQGTAVYGYTF. CDR3 nucleotide sequence: TGTGCCAGCAGCCAAGGTACAGCGGTCTATGGCTACACCTTC.

This chain links TRBV6-5 with TRBJ1-4; 8 bases line up with TRBD1. Germline V lookup: CDR1 MNHEY, CDR2 SVGAGI. The ends lost 7 bases at V and 3 bases at J; junction bases unmatched: 7. This CDR3 region has 15 residues. CDR3 DNA sequence: TGTGCCAGCACCCTGGGGACAGGTCCTAATGAAAAACTGTTTTTT. Protein sequence: CASTLGTGPNEKLFF.

The chain uses TRBV10-3 and TRBJ1-3; D is unresolved. Germline CDR1 ENHRY, CDR2 SYGVKD. This CDR3 is 13 amino acids long. V was shortened by 3 bases and J by 4 bases, with 7 bases between the two germline ends. The CDR3 spells CAISDREGNTIYF. The CDR3 nucleotides read TGTGCCATCAGTGATAGGGAGGGAAACACCATATATTTT.

This chain joins TRBV10-3 and TRBJ1-1, with D unclear. Germline CDR1 reads ENHRY; CDR2 reads SYGVKD. The CDR3 totals 13 residues. Trimming stripped 8 bases from V and 4 bases from J, with 14 bases between. The CDR3 is CAIRSLDITEAFF. The CDR3, as DNA: TGTGCCATCCGCAGCCTTGACATCACTGAAGCTTTCTTT.

The chain combines TRBV5-1 with TRBJ2-5; D is perhaps TRBD2 (6 bases). The CDR3 consists of 14 residues. Germline V lookup: CDR1 SGHRS, CDR2 YFSETQ. Trimming stripped 0 bases from V and 5 bases from J, with 11 bases between. The CDR3 loop is CASSLGGTYETQYF. Written as DNA, the CDR3 is TGCGCCAGCAGCTTGGGCGGGACGTACGAGACCCAGTACTTC.

The V gene is TRBV2, the J gene TRBJ2-7; the match to TRBD1 covers 7 bases. Trimming removed 6 bases from V and 3 bases from J; junction bases left unmatched: 5. CDR1 and CDR2 (germline): SNHLY, FYNNEI. CDR3 size: 13 residues. The CDR3 loop is CASRRQGNYEQYF. CDR3 DNA sequence: TGTGCCAGCAGAAGACAGGGAAACTACGAGCAGTACTTC.

V is TRBV6-5 and J is TRBJ2-3; a weak D match, TRBD1 (5 bases). Germline assignment: CDR1 MNHEY and CDR2 SVGAGI. The CDR3 spans 15 residues. V was cut by 0 bases and J by 5 bases, with 12 bases left in between. CDR3 nucleotide sequence: TGTGCCAGCAGTTACTCGAGCTGGGGCGGAGATACGCAGTATTTT. This gives the protein CASSYSSWGGDTQYF.